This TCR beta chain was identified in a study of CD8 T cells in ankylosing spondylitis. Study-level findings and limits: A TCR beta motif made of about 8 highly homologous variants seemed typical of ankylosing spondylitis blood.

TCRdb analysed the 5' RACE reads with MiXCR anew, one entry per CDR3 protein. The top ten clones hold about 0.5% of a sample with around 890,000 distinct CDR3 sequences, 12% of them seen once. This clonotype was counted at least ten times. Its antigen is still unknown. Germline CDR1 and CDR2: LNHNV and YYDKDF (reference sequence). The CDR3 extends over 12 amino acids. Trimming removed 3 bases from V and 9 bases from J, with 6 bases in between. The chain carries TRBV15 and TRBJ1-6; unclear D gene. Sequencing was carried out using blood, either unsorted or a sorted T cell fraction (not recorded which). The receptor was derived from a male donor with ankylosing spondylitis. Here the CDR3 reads CATSSRGSPLHF. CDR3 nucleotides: TGTGCCACCAGCAGTCGCGGTTCACCCCTCCACTTT.